The 15 T cell receptor beta chains below all came from one sample that was sequenced in a study of blood T cell repertoires in COVID-19. The assay was immunoSEQ multiplex PCR, and TCRdb's table has in-frame clones only and misses some. Of approximately 78,000 clones in the sample, roughly 83% are singletons; the top ten hold approximately 18%. Sequencing used peripheral blood. These TCRs come from a woman of 80 years or more with acute or convalescent COVID-19.

This chain uses TRBV5-4 with TRBJ2-7; 10 bases map to TRBD1. The CDR3 loop spans 16 amino acids. With V trimmed by 0 bases and J by 5 bases, 8 bases remained unmatched. In germline, CDR1 is SGHNT, CDR2 YYREEE (reference sequence). The chain's CDR3 is CASSLASGTGVHEQYF. The CDR3 bases are TGTGCCAGCAGCTTGGCATCCGGGACAGGGGTCCACGAGCAGTACTTC.

V is TRBV19 and J is TRBJ2-1, with 9 bases that match TRBD2. This CDR3 has 16 amino acids. The junction had 8 bases not matched to a gene; V was cut back by 1 base and J by 7 bases. Germline V gene sequence: CDR1 LNHDA, CDR2 SQIVND (reference sequence). The chain's CDR3 is CASSIVGGLAANEQFF. CDR3 sequence (DNA): TGTGCCAGTAGTATAGTAGGGGGACTAGCTGCAAATGAGCAGTTCTTC.

The CDR3 spells CASSLSGTTYNEQFF. CDR3 nucleotide sequence: TGTGCCAGCAGCTTGAGCGGGACCACCTACAATGAGCAGTTCTTC. The chain carries TRBV5-5 and TRBJ2-1; 7 bases agree with TRBD2. The V segment lost 1 base and the J segment 2 bases; nucleotides outside the gene matches: 3. The CDR3 runs to 15 residues. CDR1 is SGHKS, CDR2 YYEKEE, per germline (reference sequence).

The chain has TRBV9 and TRBJ1-2; 8 bases fit TRBD1. This CDR3 has 15 residues. Germline values: CDR1 SGDLS, CDR2 YYNGEE. Germline trimming cut 4 bases from V and 8 bases from J; bases unmatched to any gene: 13. CDR3 region: CASSPQPGTGEGYTF. The CDR3 coding sequence is TGTGCCAGCAGCCCACAGCCTGGGACAGGCGAAGGCTACACCTTC. The whole variable domain, filled in from reference TRBV9 and TRBJ1-2, reads DSGVTQTPKHLITATGQRVTLRCSPRSGDLSVYWYQQSLDQGLQFLIQYYNGEERAKGNILERFSAQQFPDLHSELNLSSLELGDSALYFCASSPQPGTGEGYTFGSGTRLTVV.

The chain uses TRBV18 and TRBJ2-1, with a possible D match to TRBD2 (6 bases). Deletions cut 3 bases from V and 0 bases from J, with 15 bases between. CDR1 and CDR2 from the germline V gene are KGHSH and LQKENI. The length of the CDR3 is 17 residues. CDR3 DNA: TGTGCCAGCTCACCCCTAGTGGCCGGGAGCTCCTACAATGAGCAGTTCTTC. Translating gives CASSPLVAGSSYNEQFF. The entire variable domain, with the rest obtained from reference TRBV18 and TRBJ2-1, is as follows: NAGVMQNPRHLVRRRGQEARLRCSPMKGHSHVYWYRQLPEEGLKFMVYLQKENIIDESGMPKERFSAEFPKEGPSILRIQQVVRGDSAAYFCASSPLVAGSSYNEQFFGPGTRLTVL.

This clone was seen more than once but under ten times. The chain combines TRBV5-1 with TRBJ1-2; 9 bases are shared with TRBD1. With V trimmed by 7 bases and J by 2 bases, 3 bases remained unmatched. The CDR3 length is 13 residues. From germline, CDR1 is SGHRS and CDR2 YFSETQ. CDR3 DNA: TGCGCCAGCTACGACAGGGGGAACTATGGCTACACCTTC. This translates into CASYDRGNYGYTF.

The chain links TRBV5-4 to TRBJ1-2; unclear D gene. Between the trimmed V and J ends, which lost 0 bases and 1 base, there was a span of 10 bases. Germline values: CDR1 SGHNT, CDR2 YYREEE (reference sequence). This CDR3 spans 15 amino acids. CDR3 amino acids: CASSLVGGLNYGYTF. The CDR3 region has the DNA TGTGCCAGCAGCTTGGTCGGCGGCCTTAACTATGGCTACACCTTC.

The CDR3 nucleotides are TGTGCCAGCAGCTTAGGACAGACCTATAATGAAAAACTGTTTTTT. This translates into CASSLGQTYNEKLFF. The chain carries TRBV7-9 and TRBJ1-4; tentative D call: TRBD1 (5 bases). CDR1 and CDR2 (germline): SEHNR, FQNEAQ (reference sequence). The CDR3 covers 15 residues. V shed 1 base and J shed 4 bases, with 10 bases lying between them.

CDR3 nucleotides: TGTGCCAGCAGTATAGGACAGAGATACAATGAGCAGTTCTTC. This sequence encodes CASSIGQRYNEQFF. The J gene is TRBJ2-1, the V gene TRBV27, with a possible D match to TRBD1 (6 bases). The length of the CDR3 is 14 residues. V was shortened by 5 bases and J by 4 bases, with 12 bases between the two germline ends. Germline CDR1 is MNHEY and CDR2 is SMNVEV (reference sequence).

This chain joins TRBV2 and TRBJ2-7, with D possibly TRBD2 on 6 matching bases. Germline values: CDR1 SNHLY, CDR2 FYNNEI. This CDR3 has 14 amino acids. Trimming removed 5 bases from V and 4 bases from J, with 15 bases in between. The CDR3 DNA sequence: TGTGCCAGCAGTTCCCTAGCGACGGGTTACGAGCAGTACTTC. It is translated as CASSSLATGYEQYF.

The V call is TRBV5-1, the J call TRBJ1-2; D is ambiguous. The CDR3 totals 14 residues. Germline CDR1 reads SGHRS; CDR2 reads YFSETQ. Trimming shortened V by 0 bases and J by 6 bases, and 12 bases separated the two germline ends. This chain's CDR3 is CASSLDSSTHGYTF. The CDR3 bases are TGCGCCAGCAGCTTGGATTCCTCGACTCATGGCTACACCTTC. Complete variable domain (other parts from reference TRBV5-1 and TRBJ1-2): KAGVTQTPRYLIKTRGQQVTLSCSPISGHRSVSWYQQTPGQGLQFLFEYFSETQRNKGNFPGRFSGRQFSNSRSEMNVSTLELGDSALYLCASSLDSSTHGYTFGSGTRLTVV.

The chain employs TRBV5-1 and TRBJ2-1; 7 bases line up with TRBD2. Germline assignment: CDR1 SGHRS and CDR2 YFSETQ. CDR3 length equals 15 residues. Germline trimming cut 5 bases from V and 0 bases from J; bases unmatched to any gene: 5. The CDR3 DNA sequence: TGCGCCAGCAGTCCGAGCGGGATCTCCTACAATGAGCAGTTCTTC. Translation: CASSPSGISYNEQFF.

Concerning this clone: The same CDR3 arises from other DNA sequences in this sample as well. The J gene is TRBJ1-6, the V gene TRBV27; D gene ambiguous. The germline V and J ends were trimmed by 2 bases and 7 bases, with 9 bases remaining between them. The CDR3 sequence is 14 residues long. Germline-derived CDR1 and CDR2 are MNHEY and SMNVEV (reference sequence). The CDR3 nucleotides are TGTGCCAGCAGTTTAGGCCAGGTGAATTCACCCCTCCACTTT. It translates to CASSLGQVNSPLHF.

The chain has TRBV6-5 and TRBJ1-2; 7 nucleotides line up with TRBD1. The CDR3 extends over 13 amino acids. Trimming removed 4 bases from V and 2 bases from J; junction bases left unmatched: 1. Germline loops: CDR1 MNHEY, CDR2 SVGAGI. The CDR3 spells CASSSTGNYGYTF. The CDR3 DNA is TGTGCCAGCAGTTCGACAGGGAACTATGGCTACACCTTC.

The chain uses TRBV4-1 and TRBJ2-2, with 9 bases fitting TRBD1. The CDR3 runs to 19 residues. In germline, CDR1 is MGHRA, CDR2 YSYEKL. With V trimmed by 0 bases and J by 2 bases, 10 bases remained unmatched. For the CDR3, the DNA is TGCGCCAGCAGCCAAGAGGGCCCCGGGACAGGGTTTAACACCGGGGAGCTGTTTTTT. Protein: CASSQEGPGTGFNTGELFF.